Below, 28 T cell receptor beta chains from the same sample are listed, as sequenced in a study of shared clonotypes between healthy human individuals. Sequenced by immunoSEQ multiplex PCR; TCRdb stores in-frame clones only, minus some. The sample holds 450,000 to 500,000 clones, more than 75% seen once. Sequencing input: PBMCs. The receptors stem from a woman aged 40 to 50 in good health. Some clones in this sample may be carry-over from other donors' samples.

The chain joins TRBV11-2 to TRBJ2-7, with TRBD2 as a possible D gene (6 bases). The CDR3 loop spans 16 amino acids. V lost 7 bases, J lost 2 bases, and 21 bases lay in between. The germline V gene encodes CDR1 SGHAT and CDR2 FQNNGV. The CDR3 nucleotides read TGTGCCAGCACCCCTTCCGGGAGTGCTAGAACCTACGAGCAGTACTTC. It is translated as CASTPSGSARTYEQYF. The full variable domain, rest sourced from reference TRBV11-2 and TRBJ2-7, is EAGVAQSPRYKIIEKRQSVAFWCNPISGHATLYWYQQILGQGPKLLIQFQNNGVVDDSQLPKDRFSAERLKGVDSTLKIQPAKLEDSAVYLCASTPSGSARTYEQYFGPGTRLTVT.

The CDR3 region is CASSDEGQAGETQYF. CDR3 nucleotides: TGTGCCAGCAGTGACGAGGGACAGGCTGGTGAGACCCAGTACTTC. The chain links TRBV25-1 to TRBJ2-5; 8 bases are a match to TRBD1. The CDR3 spans 15 residues. V lost 3 bases to trimming and J lost 5 bases; unmatched junction nucleotides: 8. The V gene's germline CDR1 is MGHDK and CDR2 SYGVNS.

This chain joins TRBV30 and TRBJ2-2; 8 positions match TRBD1. With 3 bases clipped from V and 0 bases from J, the junction kept 6 bases outside the gene matches. The CDR3 loop spans 16 amino acids. Germline loops: CDR1 GTSNPN, CDR2 SVGIG (reference sequence). The CDR3 spells CAWRMSRGPNTGELFF. The CDR3 region has the DNA TGTGCCTGGAGGATGAGCAGGGGGCCGAACACCGGGGAGCTGTTTTTT.

The J gene is TRBJ2-5, the V gene TRBV6-6; D is perhaps TRBD2 (7 bases). CDR3 length equals 13 residues. The V and J ends lost 2 bases and 5 bases respectively, with 9 bases between them. Germline values: CDR1 MNHNY, CDR2 SVGAGI (reference sequence). The chain's CDR3 is CASSYGGAETQYF. The CDR3 nucleotides are TGTGCCAGCAGTTACGGGGGGGCCGAGACCCAGTACTTC.

V usage is TRBV10-3 and J usage is TRBJ2-3, with D unresolved. Per the germline V gene, CDR1 is ENHRY and CDR2 is SYGVKD. The CDR3 is made up of 13 amino acids. Trimming pared 7 bases from V and 2 bases from J, leaving 10 bases between. The CDR3, as DNA: TGTGCCATCAAACGGCCTGACACAGATACGCAGTATTTT. It is translated as CAIKRPDTDTQYF.

This sequence joins TRBV9 and TRBJ2-2, with a weak D call TRBD1 (6 bases). The V and J ends lost 7 bases and 7 bases respectively, with 17 bases between them. Germline V CDR1 and CDR2: SGDLS, YYNGEE. CDR3 size: 14 residues. This CDR3 is CASARGSGGGELFF. The CDR3 region has the DNA TGTGCCAGCGCGAGGGGGTCCGGTGGCGGGGAGCTGTTTTTT.

This clone was counted a few times. The rearrangement links TRBV6-1 to TRBJ2-3; 7 nucleotides line up with TRBD2. Germline V lookup: CDR1 MNHNS, CDR2 SASEGT. The CDR3 runs to 14 residues. V shed 6 bases and J 0 bases; nucleotides not matched to a gene: 3. CDR3 DNA sequence: TGTGCCAGCAGCTGGGACTATAGCACAGATACGCAGTATTTT. Translation: CASSWDYSTDTQYF.

J is TRBJ1-3 and V is TRBV7-2, with TRBD1 identical over 7 bases. The V gene's germline CDR1 is SGHTA and CDR2 FQGNSA. CDR3 length: 15 residues. Unmatched junction bases numbered 4, after V lost 1 base and J lost 4 bases. The CDR3 DNA sequence: TGTGCCAGCAGCTTAGAGGGGGCTTGGGGAAACACCATATATTTT. It yields the protein CASSLEGAWGNTIYF.

This sequence joins TRBV5-4 and TRBJ1-2; 7 bases agree with TRBD1. Germline V lookup: CDR1 SGHNT, CDR2 YYREEE (reference sequence). This CDR3 has 16 residues. The trim removed 0 bases at V and 5 bases at J, leaving 10 bases unmatched. The CDR3 reads CASSLGGQPQFYGYTF. CDR3 in DNA: TGTGCCAGCAGCTTGGGGGGACAGCCTCAATTTTATGGCTACACCTTC. The full variable domain, with the rest looked up from reference TRBV5-4 and TRBJ1-2, is ETGVTQSPTHLIKTRGQQVTLRCSSQSGHNTVSWYQQALGQGPQFIFQYYREEENGRGNFPPRFSGLQFPNYSSELNVNALELDDSALYLCASSLGGQPQFYGYTFGSGTRLTVV.

The rearrangement joins TRBV29-1 to TRBJ2-1, with TRBD1 matching 9 bases. Trimming at V came to 4 bases and at J to 3 bases, leaving 7 bases not matched to a gene. The CDR3 contains 15 residues. CDR1 and CDR2 (germline): SQVTM, ANQGSEA. The CDR3 here is CSVGADRGFYNEQFF. CDR3 in DNA: TGCAGCGTTGGCGCGGACAGGGGTTTCTACAATGAGCAGTTCTTC.

This rearrangement joins TRBV6-1 to TRBJ2-5; no reliable D call. Germline V lookup: CDR1 MNHNS, CDR2 SASEGT. The length of the CDR3 is 12 residues. V was trimmed by 2 bases and J by 4 bases, leaving 5 bases between them. CDR3 protein: CASSERRETQYF. The DNA of the CDR3 is TGTGCCAGCAGTGAAAGACGAGAGACCCAGTACTTC.

This clone has just a few counts. This chain uses TRBV29-1 with TRBJ1-1; 11 nucleotides line up with TRBD1. Germline CDR1 and CDR2: SQVTM and ANQGSEA. Unmatched junction bases numbered 4, after V lost 7 bases and J lost 6 bases. The CDR3 spans 12 residues. The CDR3 DNA reads as TGCAGCGCCGGACAGGGGGCAGCTGAAGCTTTCTTT. Translating gives CSAGQGAAEAFF.

In this sample, this clone turned up a few times. This chain joins TRBV7-9 and TRBJ2-4; TRBD1 matches at 7 bases. The CDR3 extends over 15 amino acids. J lost 5 bases, V lost 2 bases, and 6 bases had no gene match. Germline CDR1 reads SEHNR; CDR2 reads FQNEAQ (reference sequence). Written as DNA, the CDR3 is TGTGCCAGCAGCTTAAGGGGACAGCCCCAAAACATTCAGTACTTC. Protein: CASSLRGQPQNIQYF.

This clone showed up just once. Additional DNA sequences in this sample encode the identical CDR3. J is TRBJ1-2 and V is TRBV14, with TRBD1 matching over 7 bases. The CDR3 is made up of 13 amino acids. Germline V gives CDR1 SGHDN, CDR2 FVKESK. Trimming removed 4 bases from V and 8 bases from J; junction bases left unmatched: 7. CDR3 nucleotides: TGTGCCAGCAGCCCCCGGACAGGAGACGGCTACACCTTC. This encodes CASSPRTGDGYTF.

J is TRBJ2-5 and V is TRBV11-2; tentative D call: TRBD1 (6 bases). The end of the DNA aligns better with TRBJ2-7, so the J call may be wrong. The CDR3 extends over 14 amino acids. CDR1 and CDR2 from the germline V gene are SGHAT and FQNNGV. CDR3 sequence (DNA): TGTGCCAGCAGCTCCATCACAGGGAGCTACGAGCAGTACTTC. Translation: CASSSITGSYEQYF.

The rearrangement uses TRBV6-5 and TRBJ1-2, with a weak D call TRBD1 (6 bases). The V gene lost 5 bases and the J gene lost 2 bases, with 15 bases spanning the gap. The CDR3 totals 15 residues. CDR1 is MNHEY, CDR2 SVGAGI, per germline. The CDR3 nucleotides read TGTGCCAGCAGTGGCCGCCAGGGGTACAACTATGGCTACACCTTC. Its protein product is CASSGRQGYNYGYTF.

The chain is built from TRBV7-2 and TRBJ1-5, with TRBD1 as a possible D gene (5 bases). V was pared by 4 bases and J by 1 base, with 8 bases between. Germline CDR1 is SGHTA and CDR2 is FQGNSA. The CDR3 loop spans 14 amino acids. This CDR3 reads CASSSGRSNQPQHF. For the CDR3, the DNA is TGTGCCAGCAGCTCGGGACGGAGCAATCAGCCCCAGCATTTT.

The chain combines TRBV27 with TRBJ2-2, with D uncertain. Trimming pared 5 bases from V and 6 bases from J, leaving 13 bases between. Germline V gives CDR1 MNHEY, CDR2 SMNVEV (reference sequence). The CDR3 length is 14 residues. CDR3 coding DNA: TGTGCCAGCAGTCCCATATCCAACGCCGGGGAGCTGTTTTTT. It specifies CASSPISNAGELFF.

The rearrangement uses TRBV28 and TRBJ2-5; D is unresolved. Per germline, CDR1 MDHEN and CDR2 SYDVKM. This CDR3 has 15 residues. V dropped 3 bases and J dropped 1 base, with 12 bases sitting between them. CDR3 coding DNA: TGTGCCAGCAGTTTCAGACAAGCCTCCCAAGAGACCCAGTACTTC. This sequence encodes CASSFRQASQETQYF.

The chain recombines TRBV6-1 with TRBJ2-7, with D perhaps given as TRBD1 or TRBD2 (5 bases each). The ends were cut back, 8 bases at V and 2 bases at J, with 19 bases in the middle. This CDR3 has 15 amino acids. Germline CDR1 reads MNHNS; CDR2 reads SASEGT. The CDR3 reads CASAGHGAQTYEQYF. The CDR3 region has the DNA TGTGCCAGCGCCGGACACGGGGCCCAAACCTACGAGCAGTACTTC.

Note on this clone: A much larger clone lies a single base off, so this may be a read error. V and J are TRBV28 and TRBJ1-5, with TRBD1 matching over 7 bases. After removal of 5 bases from V and 5 bases from J, the junction contained 6 bases not matched to a gene. Germline V CDR1 and CDR2: MDHEN, SYDVKM. The CDR3 spans 14 residues. The CDR3 DNA reads TGTGCCAGCAGTGGAGGGGGCGCAGATCAGCCCCAGCATTTT. Its translation: CASSGGGADQPQHF.

The V call is TRBV28, the J call TRBJ1-1; a weak D match, TRBD1 (5 bases). V was shortened by 5 bases and J by 5 bases, with 12 bases between the two germline ends. This CDR3 is built from 13 residues. Germline loops: CDR1 MDHEN, CDR2 SYDVKM. The CDR3 nucleotides read TGTGCCAGCAGTCCGGGGGGTTGGACTGAAGCTTTCTTT. It specifies CASSPGGWTEAFF.

The V and J genes are TRBV5-6 and TRBJ2-5, with TRBD2 matching over 9 bases. Trimming cost V 3 bases and J 5 bases; bases outside gene matches: 5. Germline V gene data show CDR1 as SGHDT and CDR2 as YYEEEE. This CDR3 spans 14 amino acids. As DNA, the CDR3 is TGTGCCAGCAGCTACGCGGGGGGGTACGAGACCCAGTACTTC. Protein sequence: CASSYAGGYETQYF. The full variable domain, its missing parts supplied by reference TRBV5-6 and TRBJ2-5, is DAGVTQSPTHLIKTRGQQVTLRCSPKSGHDTVSWYQQALGQGPQFIFQYYEEEERQRGNFPDRFSGHQFPNYSSELNVNALLLGDSALYLCASSYAGGYETQYFGPGTRLLVL.

This chain joins TRBV7-3 and TRBJ2-1; TRBD2 matches at 7 bases. Germline assignment: CDR1 SGHTA and CDR2 FQGTGA. The CDR3 contains 15 residues. Unmatched junction bases numbered 7, after V lost 4 bases and J lost 4 bases. The CDR3 loop reads CASSSSGTKYNEQFF. The CDR3 bases are TGTGCCAGCAGCTCCTCCGGGACTAAATACAATGAGCAGTTCTTC.

The chain links TRBV10-3 to TRBJ2-4; 9 bases map to TRBD2. Germline trimming cut 1 base from V and 1 base from J; bases unmatched to any gene: 8. Per the germline V gene, CDR1 is ENHRY and CDR2 is SYGVKD. This CDR3 has 18 amino acids. The CDR3: CAISEFSGGRGAKNIQYF. CDR3 nucleotide sequence: TGTGCCATCAGTGAGTTTTCCGGCGGGAGGGGGGCCAAAAACATTCAGTACTTC.

The V call is TRBV6-1, the J call TRBJ1-1; 7 bases line up with TRBD1. There are 13 residues in the CDR3. The trim removed 10 bases at V and 1 base at J, leaving 6 bases unmatched. The V gene's germline CDR1 is MNHNS and CDR2 SASEGT. CDR3 sequence reads: CATPRTGNTEAFF. CDR3 nucleotides: TGTGCCACCCCGAGGACAGGGAACACTGAAGCTTTCTTT.

The chain recombines TRBV18 with TRBJ2-7, with D possibly called TRBD1 or TRBD2 (5 bases each). Per the germline V gene, CDR1 is KGHSH and CDR2 is LQKENI. The CDR3 contains 15 residues. V dropped 6 bases and J dropped 6 bases, with 21 bases sitting between them. The CDR3 is CASSQGQRGFSEQYF. Written as DNA, the CDR3 is TGTGCCAGCTCCCAAGGTCAGAGGGGATTCTCCGAGCAGTACTTC.

The gene calls are TRBV28 and TRBJ2-1; no clear D. Trimming took 6 bases from V and 3 from J, leaving 18 bases between them. Germline V CDR1 and CDR2: MDHEN, SYDVKM. The CDR3 totals 16 residues. CDR3: CASSPRVKGNYNEQFF. The CDR3 coding sequence is TGTGCCAGCAGCCCTCGGGTTAAGGGAAACTACAATGAGCAGTTCTTC.